These T cell receptor beta chains were read from a single sample in a study of cytomegalovirus exposure and HLA in healthy donors. Profiled with immunoSEQ multiplex PCR; TCRdb holds only in-frame clones, not every one. This table has roughly 96,000 clones, about 70% appearing once. Sequencing was done on a sample of PBMCs. The receptors derive from a woman aged 70-85 years in good health and CMV-seropositive. Each CDR3 is given with its conserved first and last residue. D genes are given only for firm matches. Part of the rows lack a size; the others show once, few, many or a class for expanded clones.

j_call v_call clone_size d_call cdr3_nt cdr3_aa
TRBJ2-3 TRBV19 - TRBD2 TGTGCCAGTGCCGGGGGGGTTGCGGGGACAGATACGCAGTATTTT CASAGGVAGTDTQYF
TRBJ2-1 TRBV6-1 - TRBD2 TGTGCCAGCAGTGAACGGATTCTAGCGGGAGTTGCGAATGAGCAGTTCTTC CASSERILAGVANEQFF
TRBJ2-2 TRBV7-2 - - TGTGCCAGCAGCTTAGTTGTCGGGAACGCGAACACCGGGGAGCTGTTTTTT CASSLVVGNANTGELFF
TRBJ2-3 TRBV5-8 - - TGTGCCAGCAGCTTGGGCTACTGGGCCCCAGATACGCAGTATTTT CASSLGYWAPDTQYF
TRBJ2-7 TRBV18 - - TGTGCCAGCTCACCGGCCGGTCAAGGGGGGGCAGCCAGGTACGAGCAGTACTTC CASSPAGQGGAARYEQYF
TRBJ1-4 TRBV7-8 - - TGTGCCAGCAGCTCGTACAGGAGGGCAGCTAGCGATGAAAAACTGTTTTTT CASSSYRRAASDEKLFF
TRBJ1-4 TRBV18 - - TGTGCCAGCTCACCACTTAAATCGGCGGAACTGTTTTTT CASSPLKSAELFF
TRBJ2-1 TRBV9 - TRBD2 TGTGCCAGCAGCGTCCCCGACGAGGTGGGACTAGCGGGGCCCTCAGCGTTTAATGAGCAGTTCTTC CASSVPDEVGLAGPSAFNEQFF
TRBJ2-7 TRBV28 - - TGTGCCAGCGCCAGGGACATCTACGAGCAGTACTTC CASARDIYEQYF
TRBJ1-2 TRBV18 - - TGTGCCAGCTCACCACTAGCTGGATATAACTATGGCTACACCTTC CASSPLAGYNYGYTF
TRBJ2-1 TRBV28 - TRBD2 TGTGCCAGCAGTCCCCTCGTTGTAAGGGACCCTCAAACCGGGGGGGGTTACAATGAGCAGTTCTTC CASSPLVVRDPQTGGGYNEQFF
TRBJ2-7 TRBV4-2 - TRBD2 TGTGCCAGCAGCCGACTAGCGGGGGGGCCCTTTTACGAGCAGTACTTC CASSRLAGGPFYEQYF
TRBJ1-6 TRBV5-1 - - TGCGCCAGCAGCACAGGTTCACCCCTCCACTTT CASSTGSPLHF
TRBJ2-7 TRBV5-1 - TRBD1 TGCGCCAGCAGCTCGGGACAGGGCTACGAGCAGTACTTC CASSSGQGYEQYF
TRBJ1-2 TRBV5-1 - TRBD1 TGCGCCAGCAGCTTGGTCCCGGGACAGGAGTTAGCTAACTATGGCTACACCTTC CASSLVPGQELANYGYTF
TRBJ1-5 TRBV6-1 - - TGTGCCAGCAGTGAAGCGGGGGGTAGGATGACCCAGCATTTT CASSEAGGRMTQHF
TRBJ2-3 TRBV19 - TRBD1 TGTGCCAGTACCCAGGGGGCCGGCACAGATACGCAGTATTTT CASTQGAGTDTQYF
TRBJ2-7 TRBV7-2 - TRBD2 TGTGCCAGCGGACGACCTAGCGGGGGAAGCGGCGAGCAGTACTTC CASGRPSGGSGEQYF
TRBJ2-7 TRBV5-3 once TRBD1 TGTGCCAGAAGCTTGGACAGGGGAGCGGACGAGCAGTACTTC CARSLDRGADEQYF
TRBJ1-1 TRBV5-6 - - TGTGCCAGCAGCTTGAGGGGGGGGAACACTGAAGCTTTCTTT CASSLRGGNTEAFF
TRBJ1-5 TRBV2 few - TGTGCCAGCAGCAGGGTTTGGAATCAGCCCCAGCATTTT CASSRVWNQPQHF
TRBJ2-2 TRBV11-2 - TRBD2 TGTGCCAGCAGCTTACGTTCGGGGGGTACGAACACCGGGGAGCTGTTTTTT CASSLRSGGTNTGELFF
TRBJ1-2 TRBV5-1 - TRBD1 TGCGCCAGCAGCCTTGGACAGGGGGTTACAGTCTATGGCTACACCTTC CASSLGQGVTVYGYTF
TRBJ2-1 TRBV6-5 - TRBD1 TGTGCCAGCAGTTTTCAGGGGGCGCCGTACAATGAGCAGTTCTTC CASSFQGAPYNEQFF
TRBJ1-6 TRBV9 - TRBD1 TGTGCCAGCAGCCTAAACCCGGGACAGGGGTCTACGAATTCACCCCTCCACTTT CASSLNPGQGSTNSPLHF
TRBJ1-5 TRBV28 - TRBD1 TGTGCCAGTTCGACAGGGGATAGCAATCAGCCCCAGCATTTT CASSTGDSNQPQHF
TRBJ2-1 TRBV30 - TRBD2 TGTGCCTGGAGTCGCGGGACTAGCCCTTACAATGAGCAGTTCTTC CAWSRGTSPYNEQFF
TRBJ2-3 TRBV11-3 - - TGTGCCAGCAGCTTAGTCGGGGAGTTGGGCACAGATACGCAGTATTTT CASSLVGELGTDTQYF
TRBJ1-6 TRBV2 - - TGTGCCAGCAGGGAGAGCTCCTATAATTCACCCCTCCACTTT CASRESSYNSPLHF
TRBJ1-4 TRBV10-3 - - TGTGCCATCAGCAACAGTGCAACTAATGAAAAACTGTTTTTT CAISNSATNEKLFF
TRBJ1-6 TRBV5-4 - TRBD1 TGTGCCAGCAGCTCCGGGACAGGGGGTTCACCCCTCCACTTT CASSSGTGGSPLHF
TRBJ1-2 TRBV7-9 - TRBD1 TGTGCCAGCAGCCCAGGGGACAGGGCCAGCGGTGGCTACACCTTC CASSPGDRASGGYTF
TRBJ1-6 TRBV21-1 - - TGTGCCAGCAGCAAAGCCCGGACAGATCTAGGTAATTCACCCCTCCACTTT CASSKARTDLGNSPLHF
TRBJ1-4 TRBV18 - TRBD1 TGTGCCAGCTCACTTCTGGGGACAGATGCTAATGAAAAACTGTTTTTT CASSLLGTDANEKLFF
TRBJ2-6 TRBV28 - - TGTGCCAGCAGTATAGGTGGAGACGGTGGGGTCCTGACTTTC CASSIGGDGGVLTF
TRBJ2-3 TRBV11-2 - TRBD2 TGTGCCAGCAGCCCAGGACTAGCCCGTAGCACAGATACGCAGTATTTT CASSPGLARSTDTQYF
TRBJ2-6 TRBV7-2 - - TGTGCCAGCAGCTTAGTGGGCCAATCTGGGGCCAACGTCCTGACTTTC CASSLVGQSGANVLTF
TRBJ2-1 TRBV28 once TRBD1 TGTGCCAGCAGTTTCGGACAGGGAGTAACCGACAATGAGCAGTTCTTC CASSFGQGVTDNEQFF
TRBJ1-1 TRBV9 - - TGTGCCAGCAGCGTAACCGACAGGAACACTGAAGCTTTCTTT CASSVTDRNTEAFF
TRBJ1-5 TRBV11-3 few TRBD1 TGTGCCAACAAGGACAGGGGCTCTCAGCCCCAGCATTTT CANKDRGSQPQHF
TRBJ1-6 TRBV5-4 - - TGTGCCAGCAGCTTGGGACACCCATCGGATTCACCCCTCCACTTT CASSLGHPSDSPLHF
TRBJ1-5 TRBV18 - - TGTGCCAGCTCTCCCACCCGACAGACCCTTCAGCCCCAGCATTTT CASSPTRQTLQPQHF
TRBJ2-1 TRBV2 - TRBD2 TGTGCCAGCAGTGACGTAGCGGGGGGGCCGTGGATTGAGCAGTTCTTC CASSDVAGGPWIEQFF
TRBJ2-1 TRBV30 - TRBD2 TGTGCCGGGAGCTGGGGGGGCTACAATGAGCAGTTCTTC CAGSWGGYNEQFF
TRBJ1-1 TRBV19 - TRBD1 TGTGCCAGTAGTATCCCCGACAGGGACACTGAAGCTTTCTTT CASSIPDRDTEAFF
TRBJ2-3 TRBV2 few - TGTGCCAGCAGCCTGAACAAAAACCTGGATACGCAGTATTTT CASSLNKNLDTQYF
TRBJ1-1 TRBV6-5 - - TGTGCCAGCAGTTACTCGGGTTCAGGGAACACTGAAGCTTTCTTT CASSYSGSGNTEAFF
TRBJ1-5 TRBV4-1 once TRBD1 TGCGCCAGCAGCCAAGAACAGGGGAGCAATCAGCCCCAGCATTTT CASSQEQGSNQPQHF
TRBJ2-7 TRBV7-9 few - TGTGCCAGCAGCTCACGGTTAGCGGCCCCGGAGCAGTACTTC CASSSRLAAPEQYF
TRBJ1-1 TRBV11-2 - TRBD1 TGTGCCAGCAGCTTGGAACAGGGGCGAGGCACTGAAGCTTTCTTT CASSLEQGRGTEAFF
TRBJ2-7 TRBV7-9 - - TGTGCCAGCAGCCCGAAGATACAGGGTCCCTACGAGCAGTACTTC CASSPKIQGPYEQYF
TRBJ2-1 TRBV28 - - TGTGCCAGCAGTCCATACAATGAGCAGTTCTTC CASSPYNEQFF
TRBJ2-4 TRBV19 - TRBD2 TGTGCCAGTAGCCCCGGGGGGGTCCGAGACATTCAGTACTTC CASSPGGVRDIQYF
TRBJ1-6 TRBV29-1 few TRBD1 TGCAGCGTCGCCGGACAGGATCCGCGTTCACCCCTCCACTTT CSVAGQDPRSPLHF
TRBJ1-3 TRBV6-5 - - TGTGCCAGCTTAAGGTTGCAGGGGTATGAAAACACCATATATTTT CASLRLQGYENTIYF
TRBJ2-5 TRBV5-6 - - TGTGCCAGCAGCTTAGAACTCACGGAGACCCAGTACTTC CASSLELTETQYF